This T cell receptor beta chain was identified during a study of regulatory dendritic cells for organ transplantation (dated by TCRdb to 2015 to 2018). A note on the overall study: The TCRbeta repertoires of sorted naive and memory CD4+ and CD8+ T cells were sequenced before and after allostimulation with regulatory or mature dendritic cells.

A multiplexed two-step PCR with Vbeta-specific forward primers and Jbeta-specific reverse primers was used to amplify the TCRbeta CDR3 regions. Through the immunoSEQ service, TCRbeta libraries were sequenced on an Illumina instrument. Per the authors' processing: V, D and J genes were assigned using IMGT annotation, and counts were corrected for multiplex PCR bias using synthetic CDR3 analogues. The immunoSEQ Analyzer calculated repertoire clonality as one minus the normalized Shannon entropy. Clonal expansion was defined using Fisher's exact test with Benjamini-Hochberg false discovery rate control and a two-tailed threshold of P<0.01. TCRdb provides this immuneACCESS table in a form limited to in-frame rearrangements. Some clones are lacking; in checked studies, under half of them reflect an unresolved V gene, and why the rest are absent is not known. That table gives V, J and clone size, and the DNA gave D and trimming. The sample data list some 29,000 clones, and roughly 80% of these were observed just once. The top ten clones comprise about 0.1% of the sample.

For this clone: No cognate antigen has been identified for it. Nothing much larger sits one base from this clone, and base qualities are not available.

FACS was used to sort naive T cells as CD45RA+ cells and memory T cells as CD45RO+ CD4+ or CD8+ cells. The T cells used for TCR sequencing were obtained from two healthy control subjects. Unstimulated sorted T cell subsets were used as baseline controls for the mixed lymphocyte reactions. The Qiagen DNeasy Blood & Tissue Kit was used for extraction of genomic DNA. Paper-wide results and their limitations: In both subjects, allostimulation led to expansion of memory CD8+ clones, although regulatory dendritic cells appeared to cause more limited expansion than mature dendritic cells did. Sequencing was done in only two subjects, and the authors reported considerable heterogeneity between individuals in the alloreactive memory CD8+ T cell pool. Naive CD4+ and CD8+ T cells showed highly diverse repertoires, whereas memory cells were less diverse and memory CD8+ cells were the most oligoclonal. Among the resting subsets, the most alloreactive TCR clonotypes were found in memory CD8+ T cells.

The CDR3 goes from the cysteine to the phenylalanine over 14 residues. Only CDR3 DNA remains: 42 bases, in frame from the first base. Between the V and J ends, shortened by 0 bases and 1 base respectively, the junction contains 7 bases. The germline V gene provides CDR1 SGHRS and CDR2 YFSETQ. This TCR was sampled from a human donor in good health. This receptor chain uses TRBV5-1 and TRBJ1-2, with no confidently assigned D gene. The sequenced sample was naive CD4+ T cells from blood. The cell subset or site label corresponds to: CD45RA+ naive T cells. Here the CDR3 is given as CASSLALSNYGYTF. In nucleotides, the sequence is TGCGCCAGCAGCTTGGCCCTAAGTAACTATGGCTACACCTTC.